These T cell receptor beta chains were read from a single sample in a study of T cells after yellow fever vaccination. TCRdb processed the 5' RACE reads anew with MiXCR; each CDR3 protein has one entry. The sample records some 250,000 distinct CDR3 sequences, roughly 4% being singletons. The starting material was PBMCs, obtained 15 days after the yellow fever booster vaccination. All receptors derive from a man younger than 35 who received the YFV17D yellow fever vaccine. Both conserved end residues are part of each CDR3. D genes are given only for firm matches. Rows may omit the clone size; those that give it use once, few, many or a size class.

TRBV21-1	TRBJ2-7	14	many	NA	TGTGCCAGCAGCTTCCAACCGGGACAGGGGATTCGGTACTTC	CASSFQPGQGIRYF
TRBV7-9	TRBJ1-2	10	NA	NA	TGTGCCAGCAGCCTCGAAGGCTACACCTTC	CASSLEGYTF
TRBV18	TRBJ1-3	18	many	NA	TGTGCCAGCTCACCACTTCCACTTAACAGGGACTCTGGAAACACCATATATTTT	CASSPLPLNRDSGNTIYF
TRBV20-1	TRBJ2-1	13	many	NA	TGCAGTGCTAGACTAGGGTCGGGCAATGAGCAGTTCTTC	CSARLGSGNEQFF
TRBV4-1	TRBJ1-4	15	many	NA	TGCGCCAGCAGCCAAGGTGCAGGGGTTACGGGAAAACTGTTTTTT	CASSQGAGVTGKLFF
TRBV20-1	TRBJ2-5	11	many	NA	TGCAGTGCTAGGAAACAAGAGACCCAGTACTTC	CSARKQETQYF
TRBV6-2/TRBV6-3	TRBJ2-3	14	many	NA	TGTGCCAGCCTACGGGGGTTCGGCACAGATACGCAGTATTTT	CASLRGFGTDTQYF
TRBV5-1	TRBJ1-2	14	many	NA	TGCGCCAGCAGCTTGGCCCCAGGAGACTATGGCTACACCTTC	CASSLAPGDYGYTF
TRBV6-2/TRBV6-3	TRBJ2-1	13	many	TRBD2	TGTGCCAGCAGTTCGGGGGGGGTCGATGAGCAGTTCTTC	CASSSGGVDEQFF
TRBV19	TRBJ1-1	17	few	NA	TGTGCCAGTAGTAACTTTGGGGGGTGGCAGACGAACACTGAAGCTTTCTTT	CASSNFGGWQTNTEAFF
TRBV7-2	TRBJ1-5	15	many	TRBD1	TGTGCCAGCAGCTTAGGGACAGGCCTGGCCCAGCCCCAGCATTTT	CASSLGTGLAQPQHF
TRBV28	TRBJ2-5	13	many	TRBD1	TGTGCCACCTACAGCAGGGGGCGCGAGACCCAGTACTTC	CATYSRGRETQYF
TRBV3-1	TRBJ1-5	12	few	NA	TGTGCCAGCAGCCAAGATGGCCAGCCCCAGCATTTT	CASSQDGQPQHF
TRBV6-6	TRBJ2-7	13	many	NA	TGTGCCAGCAGTTACACTGGCCTCTACGAGCAGTACTTC	CASSYTGLYEQYF
TRBV9	TRBJ2-5	13	many	TRBD2	TGTGCCTCAACGGCGGGGGGCGGGGAGACCCAGTACTTC	CASTAGGGETQYF
TRBV28	TRBJ1-5	14	few	NA	TGTGCCAGCCGGCTGGCGGCTAGCAATCAGCCCCAGCATTTT	CASRLAASNQPQHF